This T cell receptor beta chain is drawn from a study of T cell changes during pregnancy in multiple sclerosis. The V end lost 3 bases, the J end lost 1 base, and 9 bases lay between the germline ends. CDR3 size: 14 residues. The germline V gene has CDR1 SGHVS and CDR2 FQNEAQ. The protocol was immunoSEQ multiplex PCR, while the TCRdb copy is restricted to in-frame clones and leaves out a portion. The table lists 70,000 to 100,000 clones, 80% to 95% of them singletons. V usage is TRBV7-8 and J usage is TRBJ1-1; D unclear. The sequence was obtained from a female donor with multiple sclerosis, enrolled in a pregnancy study. Sequenced here: peripheral blood, sampled in the first trimester of pregnancy. CDR3 DNA: TGTGCCAGCAGCTTCCCTAATAGGAACACTGAAGCTTTCTTT. Protein sequence: CASSFPNRNTEAFF.